This entry describes one T cell receptor beta chain. This receptor's antigen is unknown. No base-level quality is on record; no much larger clone is a single base apart. The data were obtained in a study of radiation and T cells in renal cell carcinoma (TCRdb year 2020). Regarding the study in general: In total, 53 samples, comprising 26 tumors and some 27 peripheral blood samples, were subjected to TCR beta sequencing. A total of approximately 3,800,000 unique CDR3 nucleotide sequences, encoding some 2,700,000 unique CDR3 amino acid sequences, were found across all 50 or so samples. Results and caveats for the whole study, not just this receptor: TCR clonality was higher in irradiated tumors than in controls, as the top 100 clonotypes made up an average of roughly 54% of the repertoire in irradiated tumors compared with 43% in nephrectomy-only tumors. The single-armed trial design could not address effects of radiation dose or scheduling on the TCR repertoire. A greater number of dominant CDR3 motifs was detected in irradiated tumors than in control tumors, and a larger share of the repertoire was occupied by these motifs in irradiated tumors than in control tumors. Only small tumor regions of roughly 1.1 g were available, so intratumoral heterogeneity was not captured.

The time point label for this specimen denotes: tumor resected at nephrectomy. Sample treatment or condition, as interpreted from the label and publication: treatment-naive control, cytoreductive nephrectomy. The control tumors were taken from treatment-naive renal cell carcinoma patients who had cytoreductive nephrectomy with no earlier radiation. Renal cell carcinoma with clear cell pathology was present in all patients. The control tumors used for TCR sequencing were from 4 females and approximately 11 males, were resected between the early 2010s and the mid-2010s, and had a median patient age of approximately 56 years (range about 35 to 90). Tumors were dissociated mechanically, digested with collagenase/hyaluronidase at 37 degrees C, processed in gentleMACS C tubes, and stored in liquid nitrogen. The QIAamp DNA Blood Mini Kit (Qiagen) was used to prepare genomic DNA for TCR sequencing. The analyses included only samples that passed all quality control checks.

The immunoSEQ kit was used, according to the manufacturer's recommendations, to generate TCR beta libraries from genomic DNA. Library preparation used a first multiplex PCR with proprietary primers, then a second PCR adding unique barcodes, with bead cleanups after each round. A positive control reaction and a negative control reaction, both provided in the kit, were run with every batch of samples. The final libraries were assessed on an Agilent 4200 TapeStation D1000 ScreenTape, pooled by volume, and quantified by qPCR. An Illumina NextSeq500 fitted with a MidOutput 150-cycle cartridge performed the sequencing, running 156 Read1 cycles and 15 Index1 cycles with the kit's custom primers. The pooled library was loaded at 0.75 to 1 pM, and roughly 20% PhiX control was spiked in. Concerning the study's data processing: Vendor-processed data were analyzed in R, with a clonotype defined as all T cells sharing the same CDR3 nucleotide sequence. In the clone abundance analyses, frequencies in each sample were normalized to that sample's 10,000 most abundant clones. Public T cell clones, which averaged fewer than five per sample, were excluded before analysis. Dominant motif analysis used ImmunoMap with the PAM10 matrix, gap penalty 30 and homology threshold 0.3; motifs with cumulative frequency at least 0.01 counted as dominant. As stored in TCRdb, this immuneACCESS dataset retains in-frame rearrangements with V and J assigned. A fraction of the clones does not appear; measured against another copy, unresolved V genes explain less than half of the discrepancy, and the remainder lacks a known reason. The V and J calls and clone size are taken from that table; D and trimming were inferred from the DNA. This sample lists more than 15,000 clones; over 50% were detected once. 30% to 35% of the sample is taken by the ten largest.

The germline V gene encodes CDR1 SNHLY and CDR2 FYNNEI. For this chain, trimming is 7 bases at the V end and 6 bases at the J end, and the number of junction bases without a gene match is 7. The CDR3 numbers 14 residues from cysteine through phenylalanine. Kept here is only the CDR3 DNA, which spans 42 bases and is read in frame from base 1. Here the sequenced sample was tumor tissue, taken from a patient whose treatment was nephrectomy without radiotherapy. The V and J genes are TRBV2 and TRBJ2-2; TRBD2 agrees with 8 junctional bases. The source is a man between 45 and 60 years old with renal cell carcinoma. CDR3 reads: CASKGSGTAGELFF. The nucleotides are TGTGCCAGCAAGGGTAGCGGGACCGCCGGGGAGCTGTTTTTT.